What follows are 16 T cell receptor beta chains derived from one specimen sequenced in a study of blood T cells in healthy people across ages. A second PCR, run for roughly 7 to 12 cycles, used a sample-barcoded 5' primer plus a J-beta primer mix. Each CDR3 protein gets one entry after TCRdb re-called the 5' RACE reads with MiXCR. In the table there are around 580,000 distinct CDR3 sequences, around half of which are singletons. Sequenced: blood. Receptors originate from an elderly man in good health.

The chain recombines TRBV15 with TRBJ2-7; 9 bases align to TRBD1. Germline V lookup: CDR1 LNHNV, CDR2 YYDKDF (reference sequence). This CDR3 has 14 amino acids. Unmatched junction bases numbered 0, after V lost 1 base and J lost 2 bases. This chain's CDR3 is CATSRGQGAYEQYF. CDR3 sequence (DNA): TGTGCCACCAGCAGAGGACAGGGGGCCTACGAGCAGTACTTC. The entire variable domain, with the rest obtained from reference TRBV15 and TRBJ2-7, is as follows: DAMVIQNPRYQVTQFGKPVTLSCSQTLNHNVMYWYQQKSSQAPKLLFHYYDKDFNNEADTPDNFQSRRPNTSFCFLDIRSPGLGDTAMYLCATSRGQGAYEQYFGPGTRLTVT.

This clonotype occurred a few times. V is TRBV7-2 and J is TRBJ1-2; maybe TRBD1 (5 bases). The CDR3 is 17 amino acids. Trimming took 3 bases from V and 6 from J, leaving 23 bases between them. Germline lookup yields CDR1 SGHTA and CDR2 FQGNSA. The CDR3 loop is CASSFRGGGLDEDGYTF. The CDR3, as DNA: TGTGCCAGCAGCTTTAGGGGTGGGGGGTTGGACGAGGATGGCTACACCTTC.

The rearrangement uses TRBV4-1 and TRBJ2-5; TRBD2 aligns across 9 bases. The CDR3 loop spans 17 amino acids. CDR1 MGHRA and CDR2 YSYEKL come from the germline V gene. V lost 2 bases, J lost 5 bases, and 12 bases stayed unmatched. This CDR3 is CASSQNSLSGGGETQYF. CDR3 DNA: TGCGCCAGCAGCCAAAACTCACTTAGCGGGGGCGGGGAGACCCAGTACTTC.

This clonotype has just a few counts. This chain uses TRBV27 with TRBJ1-2, with D possibly TRBD1 on 5 matching bases. Trimming pared 4 bases from V and 7 bases from J, leaving 13 bases between. The germline V gene has CDR1 MNHEY and CDR2 SMNVEV (reference sequence). CDR3 length: 13 residues. The CDR3 DNA is TGTGCCAGCAGTTCCAGTGGCAGGGCTGGCTACACCTTC. Encoded protein: CASSSSGRAGYTF.

This clonotype turned up a few times. This sequence joins TRBV6-2 or TRBV6-3 and TRBJ2-7; D is possibly TRBD1 (5 bases). The CDR3 length is 17 residues. Between the trimmed V and J ends, which lost 2 bases and 3 bases, there was a span of 20 bases. The germline V gene encodes CDR1 MNHEY and CDR2 SVGEGT. CDR3 sequence (DNA): TGTGCCAGCAGTTACCCTCTTGGGCAGGACACCTTCTACGAGCAGTACTTC. Translation: CASSYPLGQDTFYEQYF.

The chain is built from TRBV29-1 and TRBJ1-2, with TRBD1 identical over 8 bases. CDR1 and CDR2 from the germline V gene are SQVTM and ANQGSEA. The CDR3 length is 13 residues. V lost 6 bases, J lost 7 bases, and 10 bases stayed unmatched. CDR3 coding DNA: TGCAGCGTCCTAGCGGACAGGGAGAGTGGCTACACCTTC. It specifies CSVLADRESGYTF.

The sample holds a few counts of this clonotype. This sequence joins TRBV4-2 and TRBJ2-3, with TRBD2 identical over 9 bases. This CDR3 comprises 17 residues. With 1 base clipped from V and 3 bases from J, the junction kept 8 bases outside the gene matches. Germline CDR1 and CDR2: LGHNA and YNFKEQ. This chain's CDR3 is CASSQGSGLASTDTQYF. The CDR3 DNA reads as TGTGCCAGCAGCCAAGGGAGTGGACTAGCGAGTACAGATACGCAGTATTTT.

The V gene is TRBV29-1, the J gene TRBJ2-7, with 8 bases that match TRBD1. V lost 0 bases, J lost 0 bases, and 7 bases stayed unmatched. From germline, CDR1 is SQVTM and CDR2 ANQGSEA. The CDR3 loop spans 16 amino acids. CDR3 in DNA: TGCAGCGTTGAAGATAGGCGGGACAGGTACTCCTACGAGCAGTACTTC. As protein: CSVEDRRDRYSYEQYF.

This chain joins TRBV6-6 and TRBJ1-2; TRBD1 aligns across 9 bases. The V gene's germline CDR1 is MNHNY and CDR2 SVGAGI (reference sequence). The CDR3 has 15 amino acids. The V segment lost 6 bases and the J segment 8 bases; nucleotides outside the gene matches: 13. The CDR3 DNA is TGTGCCAGCAGCTCCAGACAACAGGGGGCAGGAGGCTACACCTTC. Translated: CASSSRQQGAGGYTF.

This clonotype was observed a handful of times. V usage is TRBV10-1 and J usage is TRBJ1-6; possibly TRBD1 for D (5 bases). Per germline, CDR1 WNHNN and CDR2 SYGVQD (reference sequence). V lost 0 bases, J lost 7 bases, and 10 bases lay in between. The CDR3 spans 15 residues. The CDR3 protein is CASSESTQGNSPLHF. The CDR3 DNA is TGCGCCAGCAGTGAGTCGACTCAGGGAAATTCACCCCTCCACTTT.

This clonotype has a handful of counts. V usage is TRBV2 and J usage is TRBJ2-7; 10 nucleotides line up with TRBD1. V dropped 4 bases and J dropped 5; count of bases not matched to a gene: 8. CDR3 length equals 15 residues. The germline CDR1 and CDR2 sequences are SNHLY and FYNNEI. CDR3 loop: CASSAQGQGFNEQYF. CDR3 coding DNA: TGTGCCAGCAGTGCTCAGGGACAGGGGTTCAACGAGCAGTACTTC.

The chain uses TRBV29-1 and TRBJ1-2; no clear D gene. CDR1 and CDR2 (germline): SQVTM, ANQGSEA. The length of the CDR3 is 12 residues. With 1 base removed from V and 8 bases from J, the gap between germline ends came to 11 bases. CDR3 loop: CSVEGPGSGYTF. CDR3 nucleotides: TGCAGCGTTGAAGGGCCCGGGTCCGGCTACACCTTC.

In the case of this clonotype: A much larger clone sits a single nucleotide away, making a read error possible. The gene calls are TRBV29-1 and TRBJ2-1; no definite D call. This CDR3 comprises 10 residues. V gave up 6 bases and J gave up 10 bases, with 10 bases separating them. The germline V gene encodes CDR1 SQVTM and CDR2 ANQGSEA. The CDR3 region is CSVEATEQFF. DNA of the CDR3: TGCAGCGTCGAGGCAACCGAGCAGTTCTTC.

This clonotype was seen only a few times. Its ends do not fully match the called genes, so a read error is possible. The gene calls are TRBV20-1 and TRBJ2-4; no clear D gene. The germline V gene encodes CDR1 DFQATT and CDR2 SNEGSKA (reference sequence). This CDR3 spans 11 amino acids. The CDR3 nucleotides read TGCAGCACTTTAGCCAGAAACATTCAGTACTTC. Protein product: CSTLARNIQYF.

This chain links TRBV3-1 with TRBJ2-1, with TRBD2 matching 14 bases. The CDR3 consists of 18 residues. V lost 7 bases, J lost 7 bases, and 15 bases stayed unmatched. CDR1 is LGHDT, CDR2 YNNKEL, per germline (reference sequence). In nucleotides, the CDR3 is TGTGCCAGCACCCGGCGGACTAGCGGGAGGTCCCCACAAAATGAGCAGTTCTTC. It translates to CASTRRTSGRSPQNEQFF.

Of note for this clonotype: A much more abundant neighbour one base away suggests this may be a read error. This chain links TRBV6-5 with TRBJ2-3; 7 bases align to TRBD1. Germline assignment: CDR1 MNHEY and CDR2 SVGAGI. This CDR3 has 13 amino acids. J was trimmed by 8 bases and V by 4 bases; bases with no gene match: 6. CDR3 nucleotide sequence: TGTGCCAGCAGTTCCCCGGACAGGTTTACGCAGTATTTT. It codes for CASSSPDRFTQYF.